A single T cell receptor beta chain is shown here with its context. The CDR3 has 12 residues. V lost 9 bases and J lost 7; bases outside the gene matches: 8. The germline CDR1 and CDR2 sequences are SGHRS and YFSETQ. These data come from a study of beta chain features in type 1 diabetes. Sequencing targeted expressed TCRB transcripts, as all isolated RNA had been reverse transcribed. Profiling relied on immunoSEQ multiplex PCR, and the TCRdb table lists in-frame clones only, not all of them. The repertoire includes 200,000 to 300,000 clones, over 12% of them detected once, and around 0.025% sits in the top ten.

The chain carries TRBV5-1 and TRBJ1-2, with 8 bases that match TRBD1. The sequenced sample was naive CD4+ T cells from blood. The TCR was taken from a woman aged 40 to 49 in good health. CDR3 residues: CATRGQEGGYTF. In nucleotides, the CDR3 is TGCGCCACCAGGGGACAGGAGGGTGGCTACACCTTC.